This passage covers 5 T cell receptor beta chains from one sample sequenced in a study of identifying expanded T cells in peripheral blood. Clones were sequenced by immunoSEQ multiplex PCR, and TCRdb holds only the in-frame ones, with some missing. Of under 120,000 clones detected, around 88% appear once; the ten largest clones hold approximately 16%. The sample comprised blood. These receptor sequences come from a person aged 18 to 69 in good health.

The CDR3 reads CASSYRVTPGQGLSGGETQYF. In DNA, the CDR3 is TGTGCCAGCAGTTACAGAGTAACCCCGGGACAGGGCCTTTCCGGAGGAGAGACCCAGTACTTC. The chain carries TRBV6-7 and TRBJ2-5, with 9 positions matching TRBD1. Being an ORF, TRBV6-7 has a function that is uncertain. The J segment lost 4 bases and the V segment lost 2 bases, leaving 23 bases of the junction unmatched. The CDR3 length is 21 residues.

The rearrangement joins TRBV5-6 to TRBJ1-2, with D tentatively TRBD1 (5 bases). The CDR3 consists of 15 residues. In germline, CDR1 is SGHDT, CDR2 YYEEEE. Trimming left V 1 base short and J 0 bases short, with 10 bases between. CDR3 in amino acids: CASSLSVGANYGYTF. In DNA form, the CDR3 reads TGTGCCAGCAGCTTGAGTGTGGGGGCTAACTATGGCTACACCTTC.

On this clone: The sample holds other DNA sequences that translate to the same CDR3. The V gene is TRBV6-1, the J gene TRBJ1-4; D is uncertain. Germline assignment: CDR1 MNHNS and CDR2 SASEGT. Trimming shortened V by 5 bases and J by 4 bases, and 8 bases separated the two germline ends. This CDR3 is 13 amino acids long. The CDR3 nucleotides read TGTGCCAGCAGTTGGGCTCTTAATGAAAAACTGTTTTTT. This gives the protein CASSWALNEKLFF.

The rearrangement links TRBV7-9 to TRBJ2-3; 9 bases fit TRBD2. CDR1 and CDR2 from the germline V gene are SEHNR and FQNEAQ (reference sequence). V lost 4 bases, J lost 3 bases, and 5 bases stayed unmatched. The CDR3 sequence is 15 residues long. The CDR3 here is CASSSRGGLTDTQYF. Here the CDR3 DNA reads TGTGCCAGCAGCTCGCGGGGGGGCTTAACAGATACGCAGTATTTT. The full variable domain, rest sourced from reference TRBV7-9 and TRBJ2-3, is DTGVSQNPRHKITKRGQNVTFRCDPISEHNRLYWYRQTLGQGPEFLTYFQNEAQLEKSRLLSDRFSAERPKGSFSTLEIQRTEQGDSAMYLCASSSRGGLTDTQYFGPGTRLTVL.

The rearrangement links TRBV7-2 to TRBJ2-3, with 7 bases identical to TRBD1. Germline V gene lookup returns CDR1 SGHTA and CDR2 FQGNSA. V lost 5 bases and J lost 0; bases outside the gene matches: 5. The CDR3 has 15 amino acids. The CDR3 nucleotides read TGTGCCAGCAGCGTACGGGGACAGAGCACAGATACGCAGTATTTT. It specifies CASSVRGQSTDTQYF.